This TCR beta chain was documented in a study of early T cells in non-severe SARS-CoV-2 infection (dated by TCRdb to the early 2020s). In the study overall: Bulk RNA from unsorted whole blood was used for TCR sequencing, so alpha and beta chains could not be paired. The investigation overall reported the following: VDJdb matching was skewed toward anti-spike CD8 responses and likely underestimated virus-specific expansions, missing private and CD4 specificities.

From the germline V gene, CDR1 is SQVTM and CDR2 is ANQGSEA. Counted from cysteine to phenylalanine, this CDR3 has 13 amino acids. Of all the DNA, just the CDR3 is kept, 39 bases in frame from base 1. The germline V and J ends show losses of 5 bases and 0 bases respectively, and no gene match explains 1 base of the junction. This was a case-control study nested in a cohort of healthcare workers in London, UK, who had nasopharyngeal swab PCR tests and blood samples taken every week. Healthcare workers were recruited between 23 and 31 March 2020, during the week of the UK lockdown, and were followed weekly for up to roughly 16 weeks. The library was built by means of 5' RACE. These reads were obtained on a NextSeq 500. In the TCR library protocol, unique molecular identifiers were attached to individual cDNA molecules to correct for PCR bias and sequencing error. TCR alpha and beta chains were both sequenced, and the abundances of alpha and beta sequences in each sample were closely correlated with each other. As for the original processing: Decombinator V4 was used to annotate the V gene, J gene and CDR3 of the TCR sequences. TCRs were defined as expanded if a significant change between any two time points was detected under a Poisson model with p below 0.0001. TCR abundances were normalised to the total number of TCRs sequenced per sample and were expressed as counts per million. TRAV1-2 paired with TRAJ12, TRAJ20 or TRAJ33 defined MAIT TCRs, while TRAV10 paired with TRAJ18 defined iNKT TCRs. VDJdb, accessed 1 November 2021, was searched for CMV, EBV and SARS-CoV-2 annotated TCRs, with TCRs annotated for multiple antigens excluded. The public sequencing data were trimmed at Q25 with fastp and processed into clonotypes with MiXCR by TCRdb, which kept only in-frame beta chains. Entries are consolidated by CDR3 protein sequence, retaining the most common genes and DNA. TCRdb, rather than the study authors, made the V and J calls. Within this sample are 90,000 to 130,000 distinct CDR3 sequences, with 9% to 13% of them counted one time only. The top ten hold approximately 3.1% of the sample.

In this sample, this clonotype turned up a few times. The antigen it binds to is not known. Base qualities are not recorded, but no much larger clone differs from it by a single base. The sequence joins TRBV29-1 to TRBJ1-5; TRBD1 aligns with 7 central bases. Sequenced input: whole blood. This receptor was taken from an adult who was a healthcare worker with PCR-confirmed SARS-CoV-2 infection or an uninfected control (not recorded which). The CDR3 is CSVQGGSNQPQHF. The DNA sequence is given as TGCAGCGTTCAGGGGGGTAGCAATCAGCCCCAGCATTTT.